The 21 T cell receptor beta chains below were found in one sample sequenced in a study of blood T cells in healthy people across ages. A second PCR, run for about 7 to 12 cycles, used a sample-barcoded 5' primer plus a J-beta primer mix. TCRdb used MiXCR to reprocess the 5' RACE reads, holding one entry per CDR3 protein. This sample has around 500,000 distinct CDR3 sequences; roughly 43% occur once, and the top ten carry 20% to 25%. Material for sequencing was blood. The receptors come from a man aged 80 or over in good health.

The chain couples TRBV10-3 to TRBJ1-2, with 8 bases that match TRBD1. The CDR3 is 14 amino acids. The V gene end was trimmed by 7 bases and the J gene end by 5 bases; junction bases not matched to a gene: 9. Germline loops: CDR1 ENHRY, CDR2 SYGVKD. This CDR3 reads CAITKDRDKYGYTF. Here the CDR3 DNA reads TGTGCCATCACCAAGGACAGGGATAAATATGGCTACACCTTC.

The chain couples TRBV7-2 to TRBJ2-3; a possible D gene is TRBD2 (7 bases). The CDR3 loop spans 16 amino acids. Trimming shortened V by 5 bases and J by 1 base, and 16 bases separated the two germline ends. Germline loops: CDR1 SGHTA, CDR2 FQGNSA. CDR3 residues: CASSRNGGRGTDTQYF. The CDR3 DNA reads as TGTGCCAGCAGCCGCAACGGGGGGCGGGGCACAGATACGCAGTATTTT.

Of note for this clonotype: A clone one base away is much larger, so this may be a read error. The gene calls are TRBV6-2 or TRBV6-3 and TRBJ2-1, with TRBD1 matching 9 bases. J lost 10 bases, V lost 3 bases, and 7 bases had no gene match. The length of the CDR3 is 14 residues. CDR1 MNHEY and CDR2 SVGEGT come from the germline V gene. The CDR3 sequence: CASSYSGTGWEQFF. The CDR3 coding sequence is TGTGCCAGCAGTTATTCCGGGACAGGGTGGGAGCAGTTCTTC.

This clonotype was observed once. This chain connects TRBV2 to TRBJ1-1; D uncertain. V lost 7 bases and J 0 bases, leaving 12 bases between the germline ends. Germline V gene lookup returns CDR1 SNHLY and CDR2 FYNNEI. CDR3 length equals 14 residues. CDR3 region: CASIYAVMNTEAFF. CDR3 DNA sequence: TGTGCCAGCATTTACGCAGTTATGAACACTGAAGCTTTCTTT.

This clonotype was observed once. V is TRBV6-1 and J is TRBJ2-4; D not certain. TRBJ2-5 matches the DNA end more closely, so the J call is doubtful. There are 15 residues in the CDR3. CDR1 and CDR2 (germline): MNHNS, SASEGT. This chain's CDR3 is CASSEFAQTQETQYF. DNA of the CDR3: TGTGCCAGCAGTGAATTCGCCCAGACCCAAGAGACCCAGTACTTC.

This clonotype was recorded only once. The V gene is TRBV3-1, the J gene TRBJ1-5; the match to TRBD1 covers 7 bases. The CDR3 spans 13 residues. CDR1 is LGHDT, CDR2 YNNKEL, per germline (reference sequence). With 4 bases clipped from V and 11 bases from J, the junction kept 8 bases outside the gene matches. The CDR3 nucleotides read TGTGCCAGCAGCCGGACAGGTACCCAGGCCCAGCATTTT. Translated: CASSRTGTQAQHF.

V is TRBV13 and J is TRBJ1-1, with 7 bases matching TRBD1. With 3 bases clipped from V and 3 bases from J, the junction kept 10 bases outside the gene matches. This CDR3 has 16 amino acids. CDR1 is PRHDT, CDR2 FYEKMQ, per germline (reference sequence). DNA for the CDR3: TGTGCCAGCAGCTTGACCACAGGGCAGGGGGACACTGAAGCTTTCTTT. This sequence encodes CASSLTTGQGDTEAFF.

This chain joins TRBV28 and TRBJ2-7; D not certain. The CDR3 is 11 amino acids. V gave up 10 bases and J gave up 2 bases, with 9 bases separating them. The germline CDR1 and CDR2 sequences are MDHEN and SYDVKM. The DNA of the CDR3 is TGTGCCACCCTCTCCACCTACGAGCAGTACTTC. It translates to CATLSTYEQYF.

The table lists this clonotype with a few counts. The genes are TRBV4-2 and TRBJ2-1; 9 bases are a match to TRBD2. Germline V gene data show CDR1 as LGHNA and CDR2 as YNFKEQ. The CDR3 is made up of 17 amino acids. The trim removed 2 bases at V and 2 bases at J, leaving 7 bases unmatched. The CDR3 sequence: CASSQLSGRIPYNEQFF. CDR3 DNA: TGTGCCAGCAGCCAACTCAGCGGGAGGATCCCCTACAATGAGCAGTTCTTC.

The chain uses TRBV10-3 and TRBJ2-5; 7 nucleotides line up with TRBD1. V lost 5 bases, J lost 2 bases, and 2 bases stayed unmatched. The germline V gene has CDR1 ENHRY and CDR2 SYGVKD. The CDR3 sequence is 13 residues long. This CDR3 is CAISTQGQETQYF. In nucleotides, the CDR3 is TGTGCCATCAGTACACAGGGGCAAGAGACCCAGTACTTC.

The V call is TRBV29-1, the J call TRBJ1-1; tentative D call: TRBD1 (5 bases). The V and J ends lost 5 bases and 4 bases respectively, with 11 bases between them. This CDR3 has 12 residues. The germline V gene has CDR1 SQVTM and CDR2 ANQGSEA. CDR3 amino acids: CSVYPGITEAFF. DNA of the CDR3: TGCAGCGTTTACCCAGGGATCACTGAAGCTTTCTTT.

V usage is TRBV6-1 and J usage is TRBJ2-5; D tentatively fits TRBD1 or TRBD2 (6 bases each). This CDR3 region has 13 residues. Germline CDR1 reads MNHNS; CDR2 reads SASEGT. Trimming removed 8 bases at V and 5 bases at J, with 15 bases between. CDR3 bases: TGTGCCAGCGCGGGACATTCAGGGGAGACCCAGTACTTC. As protein: CASAGHSGETQYF.

This clonotype was seen only a few times. This sequence joins TRBV5-1 and TRBJ1-2, with 8 bases identical to TRBD1. The germline CDR1 and CDR2 sequences are SGHRS and YFSETQ. The CDR3 is 15 amino acids. J was trimmed by 4 bases and V by 4 bases; bases with no gene match: 9. The CDR3 is CASSTGQGVGYGYTF. Written as DNA, the CDR3 is TGCGCCAGCAGCACCGGACAGGGAGTTGGCTATGGCTACACCTTC.

In its sample, this clonotype was seen a few times. V and J are TRBV9 and TRBJ2-3; D remains ambiguous. The V gene lost 3 bases and the J gene lost 8 bases, with 16 bases spanning the gap. This CDR3 has 14 amino acids. Germline CDR1 SGDLS, CDR2 YYNGEE. The CDR3 DNA is TGTGCCAGCAGCGCGACGATATCTAAGGCTACGCAGTATTTT. Translating it yields CASSATISKATQYF.

This chain's CDR3 is CASSLGGSRLEQYF. In DNA form, the CDR3 reads TGTGCCAGCAGCCTCGGCGGGAGCCGTTTGGAGCAGTACTTC. The J gene is TRBJ2-1, the V gene TRBV4-2; 7 nucleotides line up with TRBD2. The assigned J gene may be wrong: the sequence end matches TRBJ2-7 better. CDR3 length: 14 residues. The germline CDR1 and CDR2 sequences are LGHNA and YNFKEQ.

This clonotype has just a few counts. V usage is TRBV20-1 and J usage is TRBJ2-3; D remains ambiguous. V lost 4 bases and J lost 9, with 20 bases in between. CDR1 and CDR2 from the germline V gene are DFQATT and SNEGSKA (reference sequence). This CDR3 region has 14 residues. The CDR3 protein is CSAIGPDVSGTQYF. The DNA for the CDR3 is TGCAGTGCTATCGGACCGGACGTATCCGGGACGCAGTATTTT.

This chain links TRBV10-3 with TRBJ2-1; D may be TRBD1 (5 bases). The germline V gene encodes CDR1 ENHRY and CDR2 SYGVKD. The V gene lost 3 bases and the J gene lost 8 bases, with 8 bases spanning the gap. CDR3 length: 12 residues. The CDR3 nucleotides are TGTGCCATCAGTGAACAGGCAGATGAGCAGTTCTTC. Translation gives CAISEQADEQFF.

This chain links TRBV20-1 with TRBJ2-5; D is undetermined. CDR1 DFQATT and CDR2 SNEGSKA come from the germline V gene (reference sequence). V lost 3 bases, J lost 3 bases, and 14 bases lay in between. This CDR3 has 14 residues. The CDR3 protein is CSARPPGREETQYF. DNA for the CDR3: TGCAGTGCTAGGCCCCCGGGTAGGGAAGAGACCCAGTACTTC.

The chain uses TRBV7-3 and TRBJ2-3; D is perhaps TRBD1 (6 bases). CDR3 size: 14 residues. The V gene lost 5 bases and the J gene lost 7 bases, with 16 bases spanning the gap. Germline lookup yields CDR1 SGHTA and CDR2 FQGTGA. Written as DNA, the CDR3 is TGTGCCAGCAGCGAGACAGGTTCAGGGAATACGCAGTATTTT. Translated: CASSETGSGNTQYF.

V is TRBV13 and J is TRBJ2-5; D possibly corresponds to TRBD2 (7 bases). The germline gives CDR1 PRHDT, CDR2 FYEKMQ (reference sequence). With 2 bases removed from V and 11 bases from J, the gap between germline ends came to 21 bases. This CDR3 comprises 15 residues. The CDR3 DNA is TGTGCCAGCAGCTTAACCGGGGGGCAATACAATGAGCAGTACTTC. Protein sequence: CASSLTGGQYNEQYF. The full variable domain, its missing parts supplied by reference TRBV13 and TRBJ2-5, is AAGVIQSPRHLIKEKRETATLKCYPIPRHDTVYWYQQGPGQDPQFLISFYEKMQSDKGSIPDRFSAQQFSDYHSELNMSSLELGDSALYFCASSLTGGQYNEQYFGPGTRLLVL.

This chain connects TRBV7-2 to TRBJ1-4; maybe TRBD1 (5 bases). Trimming pared 2 bases from V and 5 bases from J, leaving 12 bases between. The CDR3 covers 15 residues. Germline CDR1 and CDR2: SGHTA and FQGNSA. CDR3 bases: TGTGCCAGCAGCTTAAATGGGGGTAGAAATGAAAAACTGTTTTTT. Residues: CASSLNGGRNEKLFF.